Described below is a single T cell receptor beta chain sequence and its context. Antigen: not known. These data are taken from a study of cytomegalovirus exposure and HLA in healthy donors. General observations from the study: Researchers counted around 150 TCR beta chains as cytomegalovirus-associated. Productive status was seen about 87% or about 30% of the time for most TCR beta V segments in an earlier analysis.

PCR employed 60 Vbeta and 13 Jbeta primers. Libraries were prepared by immunoSEQ multiplex PCR; TCRdb keeps only in-frame clonotypes and omits some of them. The repertoire includes about 87,000 clones, 74% of them detected once, and around 20% sits in the top ten. The source material was PBMCs. This receptor was identified in a man aged 25 to 40 in good health and CMV-seropositive.

The DNA for the CDR3 is TGTGCCAGCAGTGAAAGCGGCACCGGGGAGCTGTTTTTT. Translation gives CASSESGTGELFF. This sequence joins TRBV2 and TRBJ2-2, with D tentatively TRBD2 (5 bases). CDR1 is SNHLY, CDR2 FYNNEI, per germline. Trimming took off 2 bases at V and 4 bases at J, with 5 bases between the two ends. This CDR3 region has 13 residues.